This TCR beta chain originates from a study of OX40 agonist ivuxolimab in advanced cancers. Study overall: Eligibility admitted prior anti-PD-1, anti-PD-L1 or anti-CTLA-4 therapy; around 38% had some.

The repertoire was sequenced with immunoSEQ multiplex PCR; TCRdb's copy has only in-frame clones and lacks some. Of tens of thousands of clones listed, roughly 84% are singletons. Germline-derived CDR1 and CDR2 are KGHSH and LQKENI. This CDR3 is built from 15 residues. Deletions cut 2 bases from V and 4 bases from J, with 14 bases between. Peripheral blood came from all dose cohorts at three timepoints. The sample in question was CD4+ or CD8+ T cells sorted from blood, obtained in a trial of the OX40 agonist ivuxolimab. This TCR was recovered from an adult with an advanced solid tumor such as melanoma, head and neck, liver or kidney cancer. The chain has TRBV18 and TRBJ2-5; D might be TRBD1 or TRBD2, each matching 6 bases. The CDR3 spells CASSPEEQGGETQYF. Here the CDR3 DNA reads TGTGCCAGCTCACCAGAGGAACAGGGAGGAGAGACCCAGTACTTC.